The following is a TCR beta chain sequence with its context. TCRdb's table, derived via immunoSEQ multiplex PCR, lists solely in-frame clones and lacks some. The sample includes almost 250,000 clones, more than 85% of them seen just once. The data stem from a study of blood T cell repertoires in COVID-19. There are 15 residues in the CDR3. Trimming shortened V by 1 base and J by 1 base, and 11 bases separated the two germline ends. Germline-derived CDR1 and CDR2 are GTSNPN and SVGIG (reference sequence). The source is a woman younger than 45 who had recovered from COVID-19. Sequenced input: PBMCs or T cells enriched from blood (not recorded which). The V and J genes are TRBV30 and TRBJ2-1; perhaps TRBD2 as D (6 bases). The CDR3 loop reads CAWSGTIRSYNEQFF. The DNA for the CDR3 is TGTGCCTGGAGTGGGACTATCAGATCCTACAATGAGCAGTTCTTC. The full variable domain, its missing parts supplied by reference TRBV30 and TRBJ2-1, is SQTIHQWPATLVQPVGSPLSLECTVEGTSNPNLYWYRQAAGRGLQLLFYSVGIGQISSEVPQNLSASRPQDRQFILSSKKLLLSDSGFYLCAWSGTIRSYNEQFFGPGTRLTVL.